Listed below are T cell receptor beta chains from one sample, sequenced in a study of identical twins. TCRdb reprocessed the 5' RACE reads with MiXCR, giving one entry per CDR3 protein. The sample yields hundreds of thousands of distinct CDR3 sequences, about 7.5% seen once. Another study also made use of these data, one on yellow fever vaccine responses in identical twins.

Sequenced: memory (CD45RO+) T cells sorted from blood. These receptors were taken from a woman between 18 and 29 years old in good health. Each CDR3 is given with its conserved first and last residue. D genes are given only for firm matches. Expanded clones get a size class; other rows say once, few or many, or leave the size out.

TGCGCCAGCAGCCAAGTTCCTAGCGGGAGGGTGGGAACCGACACCGGGGAGCTGTTTTTT	CASSQVPSGRVGTDTGELFF	TRBD2	many	TRBJ2-2	TRBV4-1
TGTGCCAGCAGCTTAGAATTCCGGGAGACCCAGTACTTC	CASSLEFRETQYF	-	many	TRBJ2-5	TRBV7-2
TGTGCCATCAGTGTGAAAGACAGCCCCTACAATGAGCAGTTCTTC	CAISVKDSPYNEQFF	-	many	TRBJ2-1	TRBV10-3
TGTGCCAGCAGCTCCTTCTCCGGGGAGCAGTTCTTC	CASSSFSGEQFF	-	-	TRBJ2-1	TRBV7-9
TGCGCCAGCAGTTATACCCAGGGAGGAACCGGGGAGCTGTTTTTT	CASSYTQGGTGELFF	-	many	TRBJ2-2	TRBV4-3
TGTGCCAGCAGTGACCCCAGACAGGGCACAGATACGCAGTATTTT	CASSDPRQGTDTQYF	-	few	TRBJ2-3	TRBV6-4
TGTGCCAGCAGTTTTAACATGGATAACACCGGGGAGCTGTTTTTT	CASSFNMDNTGELFF	-	many	TRBJ2-2	TRBV27
TGTGCCAGCAGCCGACGGGGGGGTTTTTACGAGCAGTACTTC	CASSRRGGFYEQYF	TRBD2	many	TRBJ2-7	TRBV14
TGCAGTGCTAGGCGGGTCACTGAAGCTTTCTTT	CSARRVTEAFF	-	few	TRBJ1-1	TRBV20-1
TGCAGCGTGCAGATTATGGGGGGAGAGACCCAGTACTTC	CSVQIMGGETQYF	-	many	TRBJ2-5	TRBV29-1
TGTGCCAGCAGCTGGGGACAGGGGAACACCGGGGAGCTGTTTTTT	CASSWGQGNTGELFF	TRBD1	many	TRBJ2-2	TRBV5-5
TGCGCCAGCAGCCAAGAGGGTGACACAGATACGCAGTATTTT	CASSQEGDTDTQYF	-	many	TRBJ2-3	TRBV4-3
TGTGCCAGCAGCCCCCAGGCCGGTCAAGAGACCCAGTACTTC	CASSPQAGQETQYF	-	-	TRBJ2-5	TRBV7-2
TGTGCCAGCAGTCCAACGGGGTTGAGAAACATTCAGTACTTC	CASSPTGLRNIQYF	-	-	TRBJ2-4	TRBV12-3/TRBV12-4
TGTGCCAGCAGTGATCCCGACATGCTGAAAAACACAGATACGCAGTATTTT	CASSDPDMLKNTDTQYF	-	few	TRBJ2-3	TRBV6-4
TGTGCCAGCAGCTTATCCAGGCATACCTACAATGAGCAGTTCTTC	CASSLSRHTYNEQFF	-	-	TRBJ2-1	TRBV7-2
TGTGCCAGCAGCCACCAAATAGGACAGAAAGAGACCCAGTACTTC	CASSHQIGQKETQYF	-	few	TRBJ2-5	TRBV3-1